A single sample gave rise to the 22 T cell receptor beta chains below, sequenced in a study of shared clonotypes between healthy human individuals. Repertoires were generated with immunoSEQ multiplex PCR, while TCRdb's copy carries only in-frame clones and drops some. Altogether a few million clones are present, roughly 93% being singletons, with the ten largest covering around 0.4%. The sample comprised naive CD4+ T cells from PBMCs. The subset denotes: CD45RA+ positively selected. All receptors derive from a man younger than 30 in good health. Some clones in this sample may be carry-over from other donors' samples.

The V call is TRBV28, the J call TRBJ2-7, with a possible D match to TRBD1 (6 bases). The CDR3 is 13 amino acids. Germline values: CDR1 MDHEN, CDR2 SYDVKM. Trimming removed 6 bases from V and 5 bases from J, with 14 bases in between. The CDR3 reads CASSSQGIHEQYF. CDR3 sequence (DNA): TGTGCCAGCAGCTCACAGGGAATCCACGAGCAGTACTTC.

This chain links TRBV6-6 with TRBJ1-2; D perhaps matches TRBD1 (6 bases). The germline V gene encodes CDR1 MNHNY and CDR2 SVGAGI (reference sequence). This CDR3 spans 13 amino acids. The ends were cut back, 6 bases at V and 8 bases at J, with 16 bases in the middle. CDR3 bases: TGTGCCAGCAGCCAAAGGGGGTTGGGGGGCTACACCTTC. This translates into CASSQRGLGGYTF.

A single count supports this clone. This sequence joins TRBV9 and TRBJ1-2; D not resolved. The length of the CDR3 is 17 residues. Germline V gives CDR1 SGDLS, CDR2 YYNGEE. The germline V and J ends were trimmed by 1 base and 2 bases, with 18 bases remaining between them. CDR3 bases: TGTGCCAGCAGCGTAAAGTACGGGGATCCAGTAAACTATGGCTACACCTTC. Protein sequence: CASSVKYGDPVNYGYTF.

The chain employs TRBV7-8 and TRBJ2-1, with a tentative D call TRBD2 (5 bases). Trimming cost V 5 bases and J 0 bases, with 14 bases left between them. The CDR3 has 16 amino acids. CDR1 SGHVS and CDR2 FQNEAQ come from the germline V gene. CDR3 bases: TGTGCCAGCAGCCCCCCTAGAGGGAACTCCTACAATGAGCAGTTCTTC. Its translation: CASSPPRGNSYNEQFF. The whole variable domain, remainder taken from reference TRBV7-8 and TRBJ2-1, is GAGVSQSPRYKVAKRGQDVALRCDPISGHVSLFWYQQALGQGPEFLTYFQNEAQLDKSGLPSDRFFAERPEGSVSTLKIQRTQQEDSAVYLCASSPPRGNSYNEQFFGPGTRLTVL.

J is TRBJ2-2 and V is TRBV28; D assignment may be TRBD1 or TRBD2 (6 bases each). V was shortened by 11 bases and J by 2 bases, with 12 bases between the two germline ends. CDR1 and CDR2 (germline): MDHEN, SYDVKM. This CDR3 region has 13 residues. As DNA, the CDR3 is TGTGCCCTTGACGGGGGCAACACCGGGGAGCTGTTTTTT. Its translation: CALDGGNTGELFF.

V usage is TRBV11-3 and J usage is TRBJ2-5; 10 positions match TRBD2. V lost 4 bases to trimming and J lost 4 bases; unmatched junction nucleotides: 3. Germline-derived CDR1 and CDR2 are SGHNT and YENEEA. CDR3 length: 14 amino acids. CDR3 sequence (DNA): TGTGCCAGCAGCTCCACTAGCGGGATAGAGACCCAGTACTTC. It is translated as CASSSTSGIETQYF.

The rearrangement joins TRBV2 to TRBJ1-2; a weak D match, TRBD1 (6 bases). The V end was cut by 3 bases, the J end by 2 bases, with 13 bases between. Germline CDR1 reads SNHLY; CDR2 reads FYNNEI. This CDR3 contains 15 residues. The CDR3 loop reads CASSDLRDRNYGYTF. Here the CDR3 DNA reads TGTGCCAGCAGTGATTTACGAGACAGGAACTATGGCTACACCTTC.

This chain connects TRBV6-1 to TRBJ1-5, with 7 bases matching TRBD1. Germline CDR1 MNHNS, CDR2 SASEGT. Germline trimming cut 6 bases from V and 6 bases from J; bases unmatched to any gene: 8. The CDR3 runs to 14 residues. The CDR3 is CASSAGQGGQPQHF. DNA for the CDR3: TGTGCCAGCAGCGCGGGGCAGGGGGGTCAGCCCCAGCATTTT.

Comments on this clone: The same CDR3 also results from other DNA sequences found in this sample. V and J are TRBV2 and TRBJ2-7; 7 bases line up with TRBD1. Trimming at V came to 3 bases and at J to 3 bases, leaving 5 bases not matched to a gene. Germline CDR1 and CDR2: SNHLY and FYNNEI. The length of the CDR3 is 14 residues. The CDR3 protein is CASSEQGQHYEQYF. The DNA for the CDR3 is TGTGCCAGCAGTGAGCAGGGACAGCACTACGAGCAGTACTTC.

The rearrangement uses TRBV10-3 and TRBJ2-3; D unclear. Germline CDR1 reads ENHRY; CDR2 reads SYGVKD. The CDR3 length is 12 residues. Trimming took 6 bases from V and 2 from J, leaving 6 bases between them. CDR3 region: CAIRSPTDTQYF. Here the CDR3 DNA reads TGTGCCATCAGAAGCCCCACAGATACGCAGTATTTT.

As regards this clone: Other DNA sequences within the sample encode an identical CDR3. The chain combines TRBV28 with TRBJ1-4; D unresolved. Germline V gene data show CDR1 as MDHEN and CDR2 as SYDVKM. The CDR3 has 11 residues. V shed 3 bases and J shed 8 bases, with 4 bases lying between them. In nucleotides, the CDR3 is TGTGCCAGCAGTTTGAGGGAAAAACTGTTTTTT. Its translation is CASSLREKLFF.

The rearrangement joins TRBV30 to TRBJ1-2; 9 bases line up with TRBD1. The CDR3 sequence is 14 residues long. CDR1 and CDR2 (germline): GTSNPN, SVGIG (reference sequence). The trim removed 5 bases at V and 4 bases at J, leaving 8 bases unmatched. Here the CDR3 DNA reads TGTGCCTGGCTCGACAGGGGGAGAAGCTATGGCTACACCTTC. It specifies CAWLDRGRSYGYTF.

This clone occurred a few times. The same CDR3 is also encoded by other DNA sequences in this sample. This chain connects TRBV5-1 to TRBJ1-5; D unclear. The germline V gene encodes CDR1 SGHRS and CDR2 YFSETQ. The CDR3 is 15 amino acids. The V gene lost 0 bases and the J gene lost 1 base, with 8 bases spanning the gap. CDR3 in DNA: TGCGCCAGCAGCTTGGAAGGATCGAGCAATCAGCCCCAGCATTTT. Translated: CASSLEGSSNQPQHF.

This CDR3 reads CASSLKTSKFTGELFF. The CDR3 nucleotides are TGTGCCAGCAGTTTGAAGACTAGCAAATTCACCGGGGAGCTGTTTTTT. The V and J genes are TRBV7-9 and TRBJ2-2; 7 bases are a match to TRBD2. Germline trimming cut 6 bases from V and 4 bases from J; bases unmatched to any gene: 11. The CDR3 has 16 residues. Germline-derived CDR1 and CDR2 are SEHNR and FQNEAQ (reference sequence).

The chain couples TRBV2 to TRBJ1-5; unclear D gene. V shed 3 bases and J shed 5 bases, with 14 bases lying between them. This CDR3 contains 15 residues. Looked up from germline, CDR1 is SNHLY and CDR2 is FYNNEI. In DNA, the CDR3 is TGTGCCAGCAGTGATGAGAGTATCTCCTATCAGCCCCAGCATTTT. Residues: CASSDESISYQPQHF.

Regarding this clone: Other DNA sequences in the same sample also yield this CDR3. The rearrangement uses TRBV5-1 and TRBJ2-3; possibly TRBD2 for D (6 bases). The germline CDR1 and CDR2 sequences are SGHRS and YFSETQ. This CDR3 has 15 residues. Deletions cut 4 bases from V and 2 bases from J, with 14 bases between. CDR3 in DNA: TGCGCCAGCAGCCTCGGAGGGAGAGACACAGATACGCAGTATTTT. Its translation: CASSLGGRDTDTQYF.

CDR3 protein: CASSPGLAGFYEQYF. The CDR3 DNA reads TGTGCCAGCAGCCCGGGACTAGCGGGATTCTACGAGCAGTACTTC. The rearrangement links TRBV7-2 to TRBJ2-7; 13 positions match TRBD2. Trimming removed 5 bases from V and 3 bases from J; junction bases left unmatched: 4. This CDR3 comprises 15 residues. CDR1 and CDR2 (germline): SGHTA, FQGNSA. Combining the CDR3 with reference TRBV7-2 and TRBJ2-7 gives the whole variable domain GAGVSQSPSNKVTEKGKDVELRCDPISGHTALYWYRQSLGQGLEFLIYFQGNSAPDKSGLPSDRFSAERTGGSVSTLTIQRTQQEDSAVYLCASSPGLAGFYEQYFGPGTRLTVT.

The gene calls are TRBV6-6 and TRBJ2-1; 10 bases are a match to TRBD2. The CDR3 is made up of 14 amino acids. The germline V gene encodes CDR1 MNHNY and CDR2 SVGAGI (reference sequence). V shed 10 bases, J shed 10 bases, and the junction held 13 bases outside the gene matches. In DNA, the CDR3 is TGTGCCACCGAAGTGCTAGCGGGAGCTAGCGAGCAGTTCTTC. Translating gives CATEVLAGASEQFF.

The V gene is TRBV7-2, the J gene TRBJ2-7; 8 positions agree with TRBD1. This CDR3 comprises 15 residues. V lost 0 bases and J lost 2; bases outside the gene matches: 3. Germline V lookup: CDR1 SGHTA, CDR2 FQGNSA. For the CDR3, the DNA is TGTGCCAGCAGCTTAGCTTTGGGACAGGCCTACGAGCAGTACTTC. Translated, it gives CASSLALGQAYEQYF.

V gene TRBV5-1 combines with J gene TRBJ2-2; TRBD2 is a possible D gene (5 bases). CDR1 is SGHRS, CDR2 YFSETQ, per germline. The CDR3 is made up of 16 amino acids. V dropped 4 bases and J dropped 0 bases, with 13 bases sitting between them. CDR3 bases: TGCGCCAGCAGCACCCAAGGCGGGTCGAACACCGGGGAGCTGTTTTTT. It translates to CASSTQGGSNTGELFF.

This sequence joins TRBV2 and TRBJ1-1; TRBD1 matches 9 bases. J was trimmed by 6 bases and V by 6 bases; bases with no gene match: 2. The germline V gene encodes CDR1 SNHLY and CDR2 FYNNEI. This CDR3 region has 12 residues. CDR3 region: CASSGTGSEAFF. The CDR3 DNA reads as TGTGCCAGCAGCGGGACAGGGTCTGAAGCTTTCTTT.

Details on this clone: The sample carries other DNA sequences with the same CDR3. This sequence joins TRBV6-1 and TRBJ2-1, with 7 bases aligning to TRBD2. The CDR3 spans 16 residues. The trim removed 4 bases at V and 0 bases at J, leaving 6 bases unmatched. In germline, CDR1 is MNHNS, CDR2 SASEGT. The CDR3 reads CASSGRLASSYNEQFF. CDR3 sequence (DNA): TGTGCCAGCAGTGGTCGACTAGCAAGCTCCTACAATGAGCAGTTCTTC.